This TCR beta chain was obtained from a study of cytomegalovirus exposure and HLA in healthy donors. The CDR3 totals 14 residues. V was clipped by 6 bases and J by 4 bases, with 15 bases between them. Germline values: CDR1 MGHRA, CDR2 YSYEKL. The method was immunoSEQ multiplex PCR; TCRdb's version includes in-frame clones alone and lacks a portion of them. The data hold 170,000 or so clones, with 65% to 85% observed a single time. The TCR comes from a woman younger than 35 in good health and CMV-seropositive. V is TRBV4-1 and J is TRBJ1-2, with a possible D match to TRBD1 (5 bases). Sequencing was carried out using PBMCs. CDR3 DNA sequence: TGCGCCAGCAGGCAAATCGGGGGAGCCTATGGCTACACCTTC. It specifies CASRQIGGAYGYTF.